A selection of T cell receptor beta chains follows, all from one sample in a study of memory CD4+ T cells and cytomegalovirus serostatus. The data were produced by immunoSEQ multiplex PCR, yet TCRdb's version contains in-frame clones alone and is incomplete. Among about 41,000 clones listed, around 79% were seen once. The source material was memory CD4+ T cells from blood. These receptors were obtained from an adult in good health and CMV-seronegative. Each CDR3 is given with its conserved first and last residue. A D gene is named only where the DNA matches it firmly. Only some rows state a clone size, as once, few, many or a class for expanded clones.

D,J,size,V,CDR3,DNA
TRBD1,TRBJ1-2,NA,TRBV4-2,CASSLEGTGGGGYTF,TGTGCCAGCAGCCTTGAGGGGACAGGGGGCGGTGGCTACACCTTC
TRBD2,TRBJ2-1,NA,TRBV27,CASSLRGAYNEQFF,TGTGCCAGCAGTTTGCGGGGGGCCTACAATGAGCAGTTCTTC
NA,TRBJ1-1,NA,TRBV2,CASSAHRMATEAFF,TGTGCCAGCAGTGCTCACCGGATGGCGACTGAAGCTTTCTTT
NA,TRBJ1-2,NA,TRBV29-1,CSVVKGSDTGYTF,TGCAGCGTTGTAAAGGGTTCCGATACGGGCTACACCTTC
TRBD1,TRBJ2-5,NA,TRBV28,CASSFPGGREETQYF,TGTGCCAGCAGTTTCCCAGGGGGAAGGGAAGAGACCCAGTACTTC
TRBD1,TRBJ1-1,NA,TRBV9,CASSGQGNTEAFF,TGTGCCAGCAGCGGACAGGGAAACACTGAAGCTTTCTTT
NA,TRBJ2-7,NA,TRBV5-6,CASSVTLGGEQYF,TGTGCCAGCAGCGTGACCTTGGGGGGAGAGCAGTACTTC
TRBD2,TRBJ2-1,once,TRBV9,CASSVGWGGGEQFF,TGTGCCAGCAGCGTAGGGTGGGGGGGAGGTGAGCAGTTCTTC
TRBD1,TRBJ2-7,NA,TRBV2,CASRTRGRITYEQYF,TGTGCCAGCAGGACGAGGGGGCGGATTACCTACGAGCAGTACTTC
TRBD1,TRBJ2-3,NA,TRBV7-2,CASSLVFTGQGLNTQYF,TGTGCCAGCAGCTTAGTTTTTACTGGACAGGGCCTCAATACGCAGTATTTT
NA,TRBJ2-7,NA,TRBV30,CAWSTSNRGNEQYF,TGTGCCTGGTCGACCTCGAATAGGGGGAACGAGCAGTACTTC
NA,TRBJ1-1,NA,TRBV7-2,CASSSPDREAFF,TGTGCCAGCAGCTCGCCAGACAGAGAAGCTTTCTTT
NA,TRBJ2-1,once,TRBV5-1,CASRNDRTTYNEQFF,TGCGCCAGCAGAAACGACAGGACAACGTACAATGAGCAGTTCTTC
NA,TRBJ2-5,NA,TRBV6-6,CASVEGVKETQYF,TGTGCCAGCGTGGAAGGGGTCAAGGAGACCCAGTACTTC
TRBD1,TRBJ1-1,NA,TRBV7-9,CASSLTRQGRVVNTEAFF,TGTGCCAGCAGCTTAACGCGACAGGGCCGGGTTGTGAACACTGAAGCTTTCTTT
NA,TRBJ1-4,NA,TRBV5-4,CASSSGQYNEKLFF,TGTGCCAGCAGCTCCGGACAGTATAATGAAAAACTGTTTTTT
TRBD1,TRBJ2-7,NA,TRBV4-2,CASSQPTGVEQYF,TGTGCCAGCAGCCAACCTACAGGGGTCGAGCAGTACTTC
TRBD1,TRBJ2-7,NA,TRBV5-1,CASSLASGQGTYEQYF,TGCGCCAGCAGCTTGGCGTCGGGACAGGGAACCTACGAGCAGTACTTC
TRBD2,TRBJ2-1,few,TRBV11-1,CASSVIAGASYNEQFF,TGTGCCAGCAGCGTCATAGCGGGCGCCTCCTACAATGAGCAGTTCTTC
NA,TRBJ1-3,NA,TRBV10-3,CATTDIMLGNIYSGNTIYF,TGTGCCACCACTGACATCATGCTCGGGAATATTTACTCTGGAAACACCATATATTTT
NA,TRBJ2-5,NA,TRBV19,CATKEHARETQYF,TGTGCCACCAAAGAGCATGCCCGGGAGACCCAGTACTTC
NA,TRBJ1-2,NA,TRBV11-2,CASSPGTLNYGYTF,TGTGCCAGCAGCCCCGGGACCTTAAACTATGGCTACACCTTC
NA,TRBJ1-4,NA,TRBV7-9,CASSQIDEKLFF,TGTGCCAGCAGCCAGATCGACGAAAAACTGTTTTTT
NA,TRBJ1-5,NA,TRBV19,CASSIVPNQPQHF,TGTGCCAGTAGTATAGTCCCGAATCAGCCCCAGCATTTT
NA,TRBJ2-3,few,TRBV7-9,CASSKSGTSTDTQYF,TGTGCCAGCAGCAAATCCGGGACTAGCACAGATACGCAGTATTTT
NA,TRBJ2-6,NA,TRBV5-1,CASSFRPGSGANVLTF,TGCGCCAGCAGCTTCCGTCCAGGCTCTGGGGCCAACGTCCTGACTTTC
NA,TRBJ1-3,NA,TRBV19,CASSSRRNSGNTIYF,TGTGCCAGTAGTAGCAGACGGAACTCTGGAAACACCATATATTTT
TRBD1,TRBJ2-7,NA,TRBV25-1,CASRDDRGYEQYF,TGTGCCAGCAGGGATGACAGGGGGTACGAGCAGTACTTC
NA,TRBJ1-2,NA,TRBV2,CASSEQGLNYGYTF,TGTGCCAGCAGTGAACAGGGACTTAACTATGGCTACACCTTC
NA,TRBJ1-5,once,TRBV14,CASSQDYNQPQHF,TGTGCCAGCAGCCAAGATTACAATCAGCCCCAGCATTTT
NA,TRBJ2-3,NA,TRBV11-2,CASSPAGHTQYF,TGTGCCAGCAGCCCGGCGGGACATACGCAGTATTTT
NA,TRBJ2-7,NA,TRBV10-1,CASSEQIRDCSYEQYF,TGCGCCAGCAGTGAGCAAATCCGGGACTGCTCCTACGAGCAGTACTTC
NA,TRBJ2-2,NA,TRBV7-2,CASSLVVNTGELFF,TGTGCCAGCAGCTTAGTGGTGAACACCGGGGAGCTGTTTTTT
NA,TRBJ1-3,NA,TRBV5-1,CARAPPYDSQIGNTIYF,TGCGCCAGAGCACCCCCTTATGACAGTCAGATTGGAAACACCATATATTTT
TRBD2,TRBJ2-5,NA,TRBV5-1,CASSLELAGETQYF,TGCGCCAGCAGCTTGGAGCTAGCGGGTGAGACCCAGTACTTC
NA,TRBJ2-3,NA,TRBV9,CASSVLTLESDTQYF,TGTGCCAGCAGCGTACTGACTCTGGAGTCAGATACGCAGTATTTT
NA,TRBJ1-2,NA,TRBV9,CASSVVDGSTGYTF,TGTGCCAGCAGCGTAGTAGACGGATCTACAGGCTACACCTTC
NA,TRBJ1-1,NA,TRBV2,CASLRTLTARRLGTEAFF,TGTGCCAGCCTTAGAACCCTGACAGCTAGGCGACTCGGCACTGAAGCTTTCTTT
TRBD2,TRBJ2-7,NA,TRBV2,CASSEKLAGGSEQYF,TGTGCCAGCAGTGAAAAACTAGCGGGGGGGAGCGAGCAGTACTTC
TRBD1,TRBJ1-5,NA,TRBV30,CAWSVTGRGQPQHF,TGTGCCTGGAGTGTGACAGGGAGAGGACAGCCCCAGCATTTT
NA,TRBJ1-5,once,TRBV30,CAWSDQTRGGQPQHF,TGTGCCTGGAGTGACCAAACCAGAGGGGGTCAGCCCCAGCATTTT
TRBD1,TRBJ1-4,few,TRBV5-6,CASSWGQGTEKLFF,TGTGCCAGCAGCTGGGGACAGGGGACTGAAAAACTGTTTTTT
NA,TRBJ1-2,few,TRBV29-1,CSVEDVRGKSYGYTF,TGCAGCGTTGAAGATGTTCGGGGAAAGAGCTATGGCTACACCTTC
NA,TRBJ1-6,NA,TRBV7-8,CASSSSDNSPLHF,TGTGCCAGCAGCTCATCGGATAATTCACCCCTCCACTTT
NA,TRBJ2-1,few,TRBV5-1,CASSGNEQFF,TGCGCCAGCAGCGGAAATGAGCAGTTCTTC
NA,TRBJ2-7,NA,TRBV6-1,CASRPWSYEQYF,TGTGCCAGCAGGCCGTGGAGCTACGAGCAGTACTTC
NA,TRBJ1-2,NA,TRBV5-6,CASSFYSRLDGYTF,TGTGCCAGCAGCTTTTATTCTAGGTTGGATGGCTACACCTTC
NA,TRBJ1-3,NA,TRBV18,CASSPQGSNSGNTIYF,TGTGCCAGCTCACCTCAGGGGTCCAACTCCGGAAACACCATATATTTT
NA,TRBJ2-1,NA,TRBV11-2,CASSHTDEQFF,TGTGCCAGCTCGCACACGGATGAGCAGTTCTTC
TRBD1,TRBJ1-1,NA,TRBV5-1,CASSLGTGMNTEAFF,TGCGCCAGCAGCTTGGGGACAGGGATGAACACTGAAGCTTTCTTT
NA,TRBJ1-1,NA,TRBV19,CASTPDGWYTEAFF,TGTGCCAGTACCCCCGACGGGTGGTACACTGAAGCTTTCTTT
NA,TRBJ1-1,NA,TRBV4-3,CASSHRGEGTNTEAFF,TGCGCCAGCAGCCATAGGGGAGAGGGAACGAACACTGAAGCTTTCTTT
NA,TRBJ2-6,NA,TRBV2,CASNRGANVLTF,TGTGCCAGCAACAGGGGGGCCAACGTCCTGACTTTC
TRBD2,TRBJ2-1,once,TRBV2,CASSVAGRNEQFF,TGTGCCAGCAGTGTAGCCGGGAGGAATGAGCAGTTCTTC
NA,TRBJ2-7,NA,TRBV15,CATSPSGGTGYEQYF,TGTGCCACCAGCCCATCTGGAGGTACAGGCTACGAGCAGTACTTC